This T cell receptor beta chain was observed in a study of response to subunit inactivated influenza vaccine. Each CDR3 protein gets one entry after TCRdb re-called the RT-PCR reads with MiXCR. The top ten hold 11% of the sample, which has 500,000 to 750,000 distinct CDR3 sequences, 11% to 15% seen once. This receptor was taken from a man aged 45-65 years who received an inactivated influenza vaccine. Source: PBMCs from blood, taken less than 13 days after vaccination.

CDR3 sequence (DNA): TGTGCCAGCAGTCGCACCGGGACAGACCTCTACGAGCAGTACTTC. Translation: CASSRTGTDLYEQYF. This chain joins TRBV6-1 and TRBJ2-7, with 7 bases that match TRBD1. The J segment lost 3 bases and the V segment lost 5 bases, leaving 10 bases of the junction unmatched. This CDR3 is 15 amino acids long. Germline CDR1 MNHNS, CDR2 SASEGT.